Listed here are 19 T cell receptor beta chains from one sample, sequenced in a study of cytomegalovirus exposure and HLA in healthy donors. With 60 Vbeta and 13 Jbeta primers, the PCR was carried out. Clones were read by immunoSEQ multiplex PCR, and TCRdb kept only the in-frame ones, dropping some. The sample lists approximately 270,000 clones; approximately 80% were seen once. Input material: PBMCs. The receptor source for this set is a girl aged 2-10 years in good health and CMV-seronegative.

The V and J genes are TRBV4-1 and TRBJ2-3; D unclear. The germline CDR1 and CDR2 sequences are MGHRA and YSYEKL. This CDR3 contains 16 residues. Trimming stripped 3 bases from V and 3 bases from J, with 16 bases between. The CDR3 reads CASSHESYWSTDTQYF. The CDR3 bases are TGCGCCAGCAGCCATGAGAGTTATTGGAGTACAGATACGCAGTATTTT.

The V and J genes are TRBV9 and TRBJ2-3, with 12 positions matching TRBD1. The V gene's germline CDR1 is SGDLS and CDR2 YYNGEE. CDR3 length equals 16 residues. Trimming took 4 bases from V and 5 from J; bases not matched to a gene: 8. The CDR3 protein is CASSPEGQGALDTQYF. CDR3 coding DNA: TGTGCCAGCAGCCCAGAGGGACAGGGGGCCTTAGATACGCAGTATTTT.

A few counts support this clone. This chain links TRBV28 with TRBJ2-7; 9 bases match TRBD2. After removal of 1 base from V and 5 bases from J, the junction contained 6 bases not matched to a gene. Germline V CDR1 and CDR2: MDHEN, SYDVKM. The CDR3 is made up of 15 amino acids. The CDR3 DNA sequence: TGTGCCAGCAGTTTATCCGGCGGGAGGGCCAACGAGCAGTACTTC. It specifies CASSLSGGRANEQYF.

The chain's CDR3 is CASSPQAPQPQHF. The DNA of the CDR3 is TGTGCCAGCAGTCCCCAGGCGCCCCAGCCCCAGCATTTT. This chain joins TRBV2 and TRBJ1-5, with D hard to call. V was cut by 5 bases and J by 7 bases, with 12 bases left in between. The CDR3 is made up of 13 amino acids. CDR1 is SNHLY and CDR2 is FYNNEI in the germline V gene. Filled out from reference TRBV2 and TRBJ1-5, the complete variable domain reads EPEVTQTPSHQVTQMGQEVILRCVPISNHLYFYWYRQILGQKVEFLVSFYNNEISEKSEIFDDQFSVERPDGSNFTLKIRSTKLEDSAMYFCASSPQAPQPQHFGDGTRLSIL.

The sample holds a few counts of this clone. This chain uses TRBV6-5 with TRBJ2-7, with D hard to call. Per germline, CDR1 MNHEY and CDR2 SVGAGI. The CDR3 runs to 15 residues. Between the trimmed V and J ends, which lost 4 bases and 0 bases, there was a span of 13 bases. Here the CDR3 DNA reads TGTGCCAGCAGTTCCCCGGTGGAGCCCTCCTACGAGCAGTACTTC. This encodes CASSSPVEPSYEQYF.

The chain joins TRBV9 to TRBJ2-5; 8 bases are a match to TRBD2. Germline V gene data show CDR1 as SGDLS and CDR2 as YYNGEE. The CDR3 has 14 amino acids. Trimming removed 4 bases from V and 4 bases from J; junction bases left unmatched: 6. This CDR3 reads CASSPSSGRETQYF. CDR3 DNA sequence: TGTGCCAGCAGCCCCTCCAGCGGGAGAGAGACCCAGTACTTC.

The CDR3 DNA reads as TGTGCCTGGAGTGTACAGGGGGCGACTTTAGTCGGGCGCAATGGCTACACCTTC. Its protein is CAWSVQGATLVGRNGYTF. The rearrangement links TRBV30 to TRBJ1-2, with 9 positions matching TRBD1. Looked up from germline, CDR1 is GTSNPN and CDR2 is SVGIG (reference sequence). The V and J ends lost 0 bases and 6 bases, in that order; junction bases with no gene match: 17. CDR3 length: 18 residues.

The chain carries TRBV27 and TRBJ2-1; possible D gene TRBD2, 5 bases. The V gene's germline CDR1 is MNHEY and CDR2 SMNVEV (reference sequence). The CDR3 contains 18 residues. Trimming removed 0 bases at V and 0 bases at J, with 15 bases between. CDR3 sequence reads: CASSLSGEGVLSYNEQFF. CDR3 nucleotides: TGTGCCAGCAGTTTATCGGGTGAGGGCGTACTCTCCTACAATGAGCAGTTCTTC.

This chain joins TRBV7-2 and TRBJ1-1, with D maybe TRBD1 (5 bases). The CDR3 extends over 15 amino acids. V was trimmed by 2 bases and J by 0 bases, leaving 10 bases between them. Germline CDR1 is SGHTA and CDR2 is FQGNSA. The CDR3 is CASSLRDYMNTEAFF. Here the CDR3 DNA reads TGTGCCAGCAGCTTAAGGGACTACATGAACACTGAAGCTTTCTTT. The whole variable domain, remainder taken from reference TRBV7-2 and TRBJ1-1, is GAGVSQSPSNKVTEKGKDVELRCDPISGHTALYWYRQSLGQGLEFLIYFQGNSAPDKSGLPSDRFSAERTGGSVSTLTIQRTQQEDSAVYLCASSLRDYMNTEAFFGQGTRLTVV.

In regard to this clone: This sample includes further DNA sequences coding for the same CDR3. The chain combines TRBV28 with TRBJ1-2, with TRBD1 identical over 8 bases. Germline assignment: CDR1 MDHEN and CDR2 SYDVKM. With V trimmed by 3 bases and J by 5 bases, 5 bases remained unmatched. The length of the CDR3 is 14 residues. The CDR3 is CASSLRTGSYGYTF. CDR3 DNA sequence: TGTGCCAGCAGTTTGCGGACAGGGTCATATGGCTACACCTTC.

This chain connects TRBV7-8 to TRBJ2-2; 11 bases map to TRBD2. The CDR3 totals 16 residues. Unmatched junction bases numbered 8, after V lost 5 bases and J lost 6 bases. The germline CDR1 and CDR2 sequences are SGHVS and FQNEAQ. The CDR3 DNA reads TGTGCCAGCAGCCCATTCGCTAGCGGGAGGCCCGGGGAGCTGTTTTTT. Amino acid sequence: CASSPFASGRPGELFF.

The chain combines TRBV19 with TRBJ1-1, with 9 bases identical to TRBD1. Germline loops: CDR1 LNHDA, CDR2 SQIVND (reference sequence). V was pared by 9 bases and J by 0 bases, with 5 bases of the junction left unmatched. The CDR3 contains 14 residues. In nucleotides, the CDR3 is TGTGCCAGCCAGACAGGGGGGTTGAACACTGAAGCTTTCTTT. It specifies CASQTGGLNTEAFF.

The chain couples TRBV11-1 to TRBJ2-2, with unresolved D. V was pared by 1 base and J by 0 bases, with 18 bases between. The germline gives CDR1 SGHAT, CDR2 FQDESV (reference sequence). The CDR3 spans 19 residues. This CDR3 is CASSLGRGSRSANTGELFF. CDR3 DNA sequence: TGTGCCAGCAGCTTAGGTCGTGGTTCACGGTCCGCGAACACCGGGGAGCTGTTTTTT.

V gene TRBV5-1 combines with J gene TRBJ2-7; TRBD2 is a possible D gene (6 bases). Germline-derived CDR1 and CDR2 are SGHRS and YFSETQ. This CDR3 is 13 amino acids long. Trimming pared 2 bases from V and 3 bases from J, leaving 9 bases between. CDR3 coding DNA: TGCGCCAGCAGCTTTACGGGAGACTACGAGCAGTACTTC. Amino acids: CASSFTGDYEQYF.

The chain recombines TRBV7-9 with TRBJ2-7; TRBD1 matches 8 bases. With 4 bases clipped from V and 2 bases from J, the junction kept 7 bases outside the gene matches. CDR3 length: 15 amino acids. Germline CDR1 SEHNR, CDR2 FQNEAQ (reference sequence). The CDR3 DNA reads TGTGCCAGCAGCTCACGGACAGGGTTTCCCTACGAGCAGTACTTC. It is translated as CASSSRTGFPYEQYF.

This rearrangement joins TRBV28 to TRBJ2-1; D is uncertain. Germline CDR1 is MDHEN and CDR2 is SYDVKM. The CDR3 extends over 14 amino acids. Deletions cut 7 bases from V and 3 bases from J, with 13 bases between. In DNA form, the CDR3 reads TGTGCCAGCATCAGAACCTCGGGCTACAATGAGCAGTTCTTC. Its translation is CASIRTSGYNEQFF.

The sample holds one count of this clone. This sequence joins TRBV28 and TRBJ2-1; TRBD2 matches at 13 bases. Germline CDR1 is MDHEN and CDR2 is SYDVKM. The CDR3 sequence is 15 residues long. Trimming removed 5 bases from V and 9 bases from J; junction bases left unmatched: 7. The CDR3 loop is CASSLGLAGVVEQFF. The CDR3 DNA sequence: TGTGCCAGCAGTCTCGGACTAGCGGGAGTCGTTGAGCAGTTCTTC. The full variable domain, in which reference TRBV28 and TRBJ2-1 provide the parts outside the CDR3, is DVKVTQSSRYLVKRTGEKVFLECVQDMDHENMFWYRQDPGLGLRLIYFSYDVKMKEKGDIPEGYSVSREKKERFSLILESASTNQTSMYLCASSLGLAGVVEQFFGPGTRLTVL.

This rearrangement joins TRBV19 to TRBJ1-2, with 9 bases that match TRBD1. This CDR3 has 15 amino acids. From germline, CDR1 is LNHDA and CDR2 SQIVND (reference sequence). The V segment lost 7 bases and the J segment 4 bases; nucleotides outside the gene matches: 10. The CDR3 region has the DNA TGTGCCAGTACCCAATCCGCGGGACAGGGCTATGGCTACACCTTC. Translation gives CASTQSAGQGYGYTF.

This clone was observed a handful of times. This chain's CDR3 is CASSEGLSLYEQYF. CDR3 bases: TGCGCCAGCAGCGAGGGACTCAGTCTCTACGAGCAGTACTTC. The rearrangement joins TRBV5-1 to TRBJ2-5; TRBD2 is a possible D gene (6 bases). The J call is uncertain, as TRBJ2-7 better fits the DNA end. The CDR3 consists of 14 residues. Germline V lookup: CDR1 SGHRS, CDR2 YFSETQ.